The rows below give T cell receptor beta chains drawn from one sample of a study of cytomegalovirus exposure and HLA in healthy donors. Assay used: immunoSEQ multiplex PCR; TCRdb lists only in-frame clones, some missing. The sample has 120,000 or so clones; 85% to 90% are singletons. Material for sequencing was PBMCs. The receptors derive from a woman aged 18 to 35 in good health and CMV-seronegative. Both conserved end residues are part of each CDR3. The D gene is left open where the match is weak. The listing skips clone size in some rows; elsewhere it reads once, few, many or a size class.

D gene,J gene,V gene,clone size,CDR3 protein,CDR3 DNA
TRBD1,TRBJ1-4,TRBV19,-,CASSHDRGRNEKLFF,TGTGCCAGTAGTCACGACAGGGGGCGTAATGAAAAACTGTTTTTT
TRBD1,TRBJ2-7,TRBV5-1,-,CASSLAGTGYEQYF,TGCGCCAGCAGCTTGGCCGGGACAGGCTACGAGCAGTACTTC
-,TRBJ1-1,TRBV25-1,-,CASSETNVREAFF,TGTGCCAGCAGTGAAACTAACGTCCGTGAAGCTTTCTTT
TRBD1,TRBJ2-2,TRBV9,-,CASSVEDRATGELFF,TGTGCCAGCAGCGTAGAAGACAGGGCCACCGGGGAGCTGTTTTTT
-,TRBJ1-6,TRBV28,-,CASIEESSPLHF,TGTGCCAGCATTGAGGAAAGTTCACCCCTCCACTTT
TRBD2,TRBJ2-3,TRBV28,-,CASMGSGGQLTDTQYF,TGTGCCAGCATGGGTAGCGGGGGTCAACTCACAGATACGCAGTATTTT
-,TRBJ2-4,TRBV4-1,-,CASSQDAKGVAKNIQYF,TGCGCCAGCAGCCAAGATGCAAAGGGGGTGGCCAAAAACATTCAGTACTTC
TRBD1,TRBJ2-7,TRBV30,-,CAWGQATYEQYF,TGTGCCTGGGGACAGGCCACCTACGAGCAGTACTTC
-,TRBJ1-1,TRBV7-2,-,CASSLSSGMNTEAFF,TGTGCCAGCAGCTTAAGTTCAGGTATGAACACTGAAGCTTTCTTT
-,TRBJ2-1,TRBV19,-,CASSWVPGTTNEQFF,TGTGCCAGTAGTTGGGTCCCGGGTACTACAAATGAGCAGTTCTTC
TRBD2,TRBJ2-3,TRBV7-3,-,CASSLQGGSYTDTQYF,TGTGCCAGCAGCTTACAGGGCGGGAGTTACACAGATACGCAGTATTTT
-,TRBJ2-1,TRBV9,-,CASSVGGGSGNEQFF,TGTGCCAGCAGCGTAGGCGGGGGCTCGGGCAATGAGCAGTTCTTC
-,TRBJ2-5,TRBV10-3,-,CAINSGSGSRETQYF,TGTGCCATCAATTCGGGGAGCGGGTCTCGGGAGACCCAGTACTTC
TRBD2,TRBJ2-1,TRBV4-1,-,CASSQGGGEQFF,TGCGCCAGCAGCCAAGGGGGGGGTGAGCAGTTCTTC
TRBD1,TRBJ2-7,TRBV6-5,-,CASSYRQGYYEQYF,TGTGCCAGCAGTTACCGACAGGGATACTACGAGCAGTACTTC
-,TRBJ1-5,TRBV19,once,CASSIVVSRGGNQPQHF,TGTGCCAGTAGTATAGTGGTCTCGCGGGGTGGCAATCAGCCCCAGCATTTT
TRBD2,TRBJ2-1,TRBV19,-,CASSIVASGNNEQFF,TGTGCCAGTAGTATAGTAGCTAGCGGTAACAATGAGCAGTTCTTC
TRBD2,TRBJ2-2,TRBV4-2,once,CASSQGLAGGGTGELFF,TGTGCCAGCAGCCAAGGACTAGCGGGAGGTGGGACCGGGGAGCTGTTTTTT
-,TRBJ1-1,TRBV4-1,-,CASSRETQGTEAFF,TGCGCCAGCAGCCGAGAGACCCAGGGCACTGAAGCTTTCTTT
TRBD2,TRBJ2-7,TRBV29-1,-,CSVEGVGGFHEQYF,TGCAGCGTTGAAGGCGTCGGGGGGTTCCACGAGCAGTACTTC
-,TRBJ1-5,TRBV5-1,once,CASSWGGGQNQPQHF,TGCGCCAGCAGCTGGGGCGGGGGGCAAAATCAGCCCCAGCATTTT
TRBD2,TRBJ2-7,TRBV9,-,CASSADPGLAGVVQYF,TGTGCCAGCAGTGCAGACCCGGGACTAGCGGGAGTTGTGCAGTACTTC
-,TRBJ2-7,TRBV5-1,-,CASSPEGTRNTYEQYF,TGCGCCAGCAGCCCCGAGGGGACACGTAATACCTACGAGCAGTACTTC